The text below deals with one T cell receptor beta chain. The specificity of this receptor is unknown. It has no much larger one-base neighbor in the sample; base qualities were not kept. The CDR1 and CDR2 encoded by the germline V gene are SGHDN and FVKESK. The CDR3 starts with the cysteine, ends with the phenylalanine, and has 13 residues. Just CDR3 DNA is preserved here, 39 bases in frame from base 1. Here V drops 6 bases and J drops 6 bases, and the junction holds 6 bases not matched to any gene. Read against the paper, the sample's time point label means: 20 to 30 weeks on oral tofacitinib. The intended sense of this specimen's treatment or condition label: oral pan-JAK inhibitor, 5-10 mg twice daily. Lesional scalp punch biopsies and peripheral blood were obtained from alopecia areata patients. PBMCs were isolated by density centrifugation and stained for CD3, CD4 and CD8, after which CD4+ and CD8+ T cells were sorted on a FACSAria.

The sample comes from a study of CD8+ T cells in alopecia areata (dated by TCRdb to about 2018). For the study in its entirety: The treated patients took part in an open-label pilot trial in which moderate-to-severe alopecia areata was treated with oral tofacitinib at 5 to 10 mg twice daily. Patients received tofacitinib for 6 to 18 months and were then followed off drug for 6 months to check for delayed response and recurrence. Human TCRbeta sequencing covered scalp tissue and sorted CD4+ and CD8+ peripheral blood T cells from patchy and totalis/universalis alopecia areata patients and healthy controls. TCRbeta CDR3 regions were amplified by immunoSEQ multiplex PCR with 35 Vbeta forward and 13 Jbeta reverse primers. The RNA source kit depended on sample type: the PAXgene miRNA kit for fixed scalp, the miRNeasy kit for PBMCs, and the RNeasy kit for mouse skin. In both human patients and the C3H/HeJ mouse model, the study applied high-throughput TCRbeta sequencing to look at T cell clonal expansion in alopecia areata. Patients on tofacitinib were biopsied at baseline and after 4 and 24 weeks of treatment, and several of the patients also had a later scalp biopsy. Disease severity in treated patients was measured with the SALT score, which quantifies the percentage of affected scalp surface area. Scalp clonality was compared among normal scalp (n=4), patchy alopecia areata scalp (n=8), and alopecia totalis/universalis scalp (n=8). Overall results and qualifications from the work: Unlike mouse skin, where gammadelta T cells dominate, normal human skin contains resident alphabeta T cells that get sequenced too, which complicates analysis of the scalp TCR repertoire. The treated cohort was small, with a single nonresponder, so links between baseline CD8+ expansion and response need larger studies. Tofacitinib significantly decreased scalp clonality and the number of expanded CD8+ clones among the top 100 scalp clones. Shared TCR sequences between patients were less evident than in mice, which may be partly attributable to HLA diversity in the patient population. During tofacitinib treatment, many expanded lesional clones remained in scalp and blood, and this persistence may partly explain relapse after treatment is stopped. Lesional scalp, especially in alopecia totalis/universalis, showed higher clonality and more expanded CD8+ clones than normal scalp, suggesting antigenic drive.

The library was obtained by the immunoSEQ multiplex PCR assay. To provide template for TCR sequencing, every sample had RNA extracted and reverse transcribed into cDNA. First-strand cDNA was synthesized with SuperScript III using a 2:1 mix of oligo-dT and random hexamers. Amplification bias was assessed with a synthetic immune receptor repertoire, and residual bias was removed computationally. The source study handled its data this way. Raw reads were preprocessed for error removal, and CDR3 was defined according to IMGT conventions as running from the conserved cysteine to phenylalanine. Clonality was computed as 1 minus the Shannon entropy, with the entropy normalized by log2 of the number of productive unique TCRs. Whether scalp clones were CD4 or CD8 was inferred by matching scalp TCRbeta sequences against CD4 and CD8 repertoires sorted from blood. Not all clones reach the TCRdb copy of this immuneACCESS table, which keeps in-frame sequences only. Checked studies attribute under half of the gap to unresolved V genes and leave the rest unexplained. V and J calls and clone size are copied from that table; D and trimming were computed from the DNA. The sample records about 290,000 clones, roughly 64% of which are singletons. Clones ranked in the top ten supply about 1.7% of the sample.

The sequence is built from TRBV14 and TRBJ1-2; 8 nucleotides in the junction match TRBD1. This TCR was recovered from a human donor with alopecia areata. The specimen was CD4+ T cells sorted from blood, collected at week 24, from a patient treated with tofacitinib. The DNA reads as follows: TGTGCCAGCAGACGGACAGGGAGGGATGGCTACACCTTC. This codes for CASRRTGRDGYTF.